This TCR beta chain was documented in a study of shared clonotypes between healthy human individuals. General study findings and limits: Around 5.4% of naive CD4 clonotypes were common to several donors.

Clones were sequenced by immunoSEQ multiplex PCR, and TCRdb holds only the in-frame ones, with some missing. Found here are 700,000 to 950,000 clones, about 96% of them singletons; the top ten hold over 0.2%. Germline V lookup: CDR1 SGHAT, CDR2 FQNNGV. The germline V and J ends were trimmed by 3 bases and 3 bases, with 1 base remaining between them. The CDR3 runs to 11 residues. For this clone: As yet, its antigen is unknown. A read error may be the cause here, since a much bigger clone is one base away. Other DNA sequences in this specimen translate into the identical CDR3.

In the naive CD8 group, cells lacked CD45RO and were positively selected for CCR7, so terminally differentiated effector memory CD45RA+ cells were left out. Donors included only healthy HIV-negative adults lacking recent acute infections or vaccinations. The sequenced sample consisted of naive CD8+ T cells sorted from blood. This TCR was recovered from a man in his thirties or forties in good health. This sequence joins TRBV11-2 and TRBJ2-3, with D unresolved. CDR3 sequence: CASSLTDTQYF. CDR3 DNA: TGTGCCAGCAGCTTGACAGATACGCAGTATTTT.